The present TCR beta chain was sequenced within a study of CXCR3 chemokines and chemotherapy response in bladder cancer. The CDR3 consists of 14 residues. The V and J ends lost 3 bases and 1 base respectively, with 9 bases between them. Germline CDR1 is SEHNR and CDR2 is FQNEAQ (reference sequence). The sample holds many counts of this clonotype. TCRdb re-analysed the PCR reads in MiXCR, keeping a single row per CDR3 protein. The repertoire holds 12,000 or so distinct CDR3 sequences, with roughly 12% as singletons. The chain carries TRBV7-9 and TRBJ1-1; no reliable D call. Sampling was done from a patient whose treatment included neoadjuvant chemotherapy. The clonotype comes from a human donor with bladder cancer that did not respond to neoadjuvant chemotherapy. The CDR3 DNA follows: TGTGCCAGCAGCTTTCGGGGTACGAACACTGAAGCTTTCTTT. Amino acids: CASSFRGTNTEAFF.